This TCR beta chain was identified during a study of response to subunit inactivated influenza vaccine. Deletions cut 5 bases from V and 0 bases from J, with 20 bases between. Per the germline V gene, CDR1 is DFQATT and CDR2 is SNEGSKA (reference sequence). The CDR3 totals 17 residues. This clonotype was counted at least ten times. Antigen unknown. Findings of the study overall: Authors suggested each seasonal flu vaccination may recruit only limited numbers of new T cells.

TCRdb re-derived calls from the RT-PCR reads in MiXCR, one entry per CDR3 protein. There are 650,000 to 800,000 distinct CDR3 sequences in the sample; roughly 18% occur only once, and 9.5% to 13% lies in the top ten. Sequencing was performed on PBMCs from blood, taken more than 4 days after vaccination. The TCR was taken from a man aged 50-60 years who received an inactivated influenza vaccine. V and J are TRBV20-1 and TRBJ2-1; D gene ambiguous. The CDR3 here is CSAVGWTETISYNEQFF. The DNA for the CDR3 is TGCAGTGCTGTAGGATGGACGGAAACAATCTCCTACAATGAGCAGTTCTTC.